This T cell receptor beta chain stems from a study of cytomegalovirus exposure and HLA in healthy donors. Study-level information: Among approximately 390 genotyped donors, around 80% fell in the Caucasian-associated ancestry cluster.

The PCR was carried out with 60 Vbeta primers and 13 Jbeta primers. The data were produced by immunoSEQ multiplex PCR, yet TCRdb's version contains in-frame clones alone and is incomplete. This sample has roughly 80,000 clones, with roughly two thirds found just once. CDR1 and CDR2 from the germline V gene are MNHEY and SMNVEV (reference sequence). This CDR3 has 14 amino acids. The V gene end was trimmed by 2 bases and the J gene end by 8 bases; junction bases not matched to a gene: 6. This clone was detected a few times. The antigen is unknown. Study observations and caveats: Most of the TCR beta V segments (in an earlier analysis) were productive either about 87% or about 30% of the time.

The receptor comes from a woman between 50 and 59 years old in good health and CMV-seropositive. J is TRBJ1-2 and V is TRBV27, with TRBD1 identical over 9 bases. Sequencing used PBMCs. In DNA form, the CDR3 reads TGTGCCAGCAGTTTAGGAGGACAGGGGAGAGGCTACACCTTC. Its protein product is CASSLGGQGRGYTF.